Below, 7 T cell receptor beta chains from the same sample are listed, as sequenced in a study of blood T cells in healthy people across ages. Primers used in a second PCR of roughly 7 to 12 cycles were a sample-barcoded 5' primer and a J-beta primer mix. TCRdb analysed the 5' RACE reads with MiXCR anew, one entry per CDR3 protein. The sample consists of about 750,000 distinct CDR3 sequences, 53% of them appearing once. The sample was blood. Receptors were obtained from an elderly man in good health.

In this sample, this clonotype turned up a few times. The chain is built from TRBV14 and TRBJ2-1; 10 bases are shared with TRBD2. CDR1 is SGHDN and CDR2 is FVKESK in the germline V gene. The CDR3 has 12 residues. With V trimmed by 4 bases and J by 9 bases, 0 bases remained unmatched. The CDR3 loop reads CASSRTSGEQFF. Written as DNA, the CDR3 is TGTGCCAGCAGCCGGACTAGCGGTGAGCAGTTCTTC.

This clonotype was picked up a small number of times. V is TRBV6-6 and J is TRBJ1-2; D is uncertain. V was shortened by 7 bases and J by 0 bases, with 6 bases between the two germline ends. The V gene's germline CDR1 is MNHNY and CDR2 SVGAGI (reference sequence). The length of the CDR3 is 12 residues. The CDR3 reads CASTVSNYGYTF. Written as DNA, the CDR3 is TGTGCCAGCACGGTGTCTAACTATGGCTACACCTTC.

The chain joins TRBV6-5 to TRBJ2-1; D is perhaps TRBD2 (6 bases). The germline CDR1 and CDR2 sequences are MNHEY and SVGAGI. V shed 4 bases and J shed 6 bases, with 13 bases lying between them. This CDR3 has 14 amino acids. CDR3 bases: TGTGCCAGCAGTTCCCCGGGACTCCTCAATGAGCAGTTCTTC. Translated, it gives CASSSPGLLNEQFF.

This clonotype was seen a few times. The chain uses TRBV7-9 and TRBJ2-1; tentatively, D is TRBD1 or TRBD2 (5 bases each). V was pared by 7 bases and J by 5 bases, with 21 bases between. Germline V gives CDR1 SEHNR, CDR2 FQNEAQ (reference sequence). The CDR3 has 16 amino acids. CDR3 amino acids: CASNSHRGVQNNEQFF. For the CDR3, the DNA is TGTGCCAGCAACTCTCACCGGGGCGTTCAAAACAATGAGCAGTTCTTC.

This chain uses TRBV27 with TRBJ2-3; possibly TRBD2 for D (5 bases). This CDR3 is built from 14 residues. Trimming stripped 5 bases from V and 6 bases from J, with 15 bases between. From germline, CDR1 is MNHEY and CDR2 SMNVEV (reference sequence). The CDR3: CASSPSGRADTQYF. The CDR3 DNA reads as TGTGCCAGCAGTCCAAGCGGTAGGGCGGATACGCAGTATTTT.

This rearrangement joins TRBV6-6 to TRBJ2-7; TRBD1 might be the D (6 bases). This CDR3 spans 14 amino acids. Germline loops: CDR1 MNHNY, CDR2 SVGAGI (reference sequence). V was clipped by 5 bases and J by 2 bases, with 13 bases between them. The CDR3 nucleotides are TGTGCCAGCAGTCAGGGGCAGGGTACCTACGAGCAGTACTTC. Translated, it gives CASSQGQGTYEQYF.

With regard to this clonotype: A read error may account for a junction end that differs from germline. The rearrangement joins TRBV20-1 to TRBJ2-3, with 8 bases fitting TRBD2. The CDR3 has 14 residues. The germline V gene has CDR1 DFQATT and CDR2 SNEGSKA (reference sequence). CDR3 sequence: CCARGLDRTDTQYF. The CDR3 coding sequence is TGCTGTGCTAGGGGACTAGACCGCACAGATACGCAGTATTTT.